The 14 T cell receptor beta chains below were found in one sample sequenced in a study of blood T cell repertoires in COVID-19 (dated by TCRdb to 2019 to 2021). Receptor libraries were prepared by the immunoSEQ multiplex PCR assay. What TCRdb holds here is the immuneACCESS table cut down to in-frame rearrangements. Part of the clones is not present; checked against another copy, under half of the missing clones reflect an unresolved V gene, and the others are unexplained. In all, the sample holds fewer than 85,000 clones, and around 67% of those were seen once. The ten largest clonotypes hold over 20% of the sample. The specimen was peripheral blood. The source is a man aged 55 to 70 with acute or convalescent COVID-19.

The chain recombines TRBV19 with TRBJ2-2; possible D gene TRBD2, 5 bases. The CDR3 loop spans 15 amino acids. V lost 6 bases and J 0 bases, leaving 11 bases between the germline ends. The V gene's germline CDR1 is LNHDA and CDR2 SQIVND (reference sequence). DNA of the CDR3: TGTGCCAGTAGCCCGGGGAGACCGAACACCGGGGAGCTGTTTTTT. Protein sequence: CASSPGRPNTGELFF.

J is TRBJ1-4 and V is TRBV30; the D gene is possibly TRBD1 (5 bases). Germline values: CDR1 GTSNPN, CDR2 SVGIG (reference sequence). Trimming removed 8 bases from V and 1 base from J, with 20 bases in between. The CDR3 runs 16 residues. CDR3 sequence reads: CAPSDGGVGTNEKLFF. The CDR3 bases are TGTGCCCCGAGTGACGGGGGAGTGGGAACTAATGAAAAACTGTTTTTT. The whole variable domain, remainder taken from reference TRBV30 and TRBJ1-4, is SQTIHQWPATLVQPVGSPLSLECTVEGTSNPNLYWYRQAAGRGLQLLFYSVGIGQISSEVPQNLSASRPQDRQFILSSKKLLLSDSGFYLCAPSDGGVGTNEKLFFGSGTQLSVL.

The chain carries TRBV30 and TRBJ1-1; tentatively, D is TRBD1 (6 bases). CDR1 is GTSNPN, CDR2 SVGIG, per germline (reference sequence). The V end was cut by 3 bases, the J end by 8 bases, with 10 bases between. CDR3 length: 11 residues. Here the CDR3 reads CAWRMDREAFF. As DNA, the CDR3 is TGTGCCTGGAGGATGGACAGAGAAGCTTTCTTT.

This clone has just a few counts. In nucleotides, the CDR3 is TGTGCCAGCAGCGACAAAAAAACTAGCGGGAGTTTTCGAGAGCAGTACTTC. Protein sequence: CASSDKKTSGSFREQYF. This chain joins TRBV3-1 (or the pseudogene TRBV3-2) and TRBJ2-7; the match to TRBD2 covers 11 bases. The CDR3 length is 17 residues. The germline gives CDR1 LGHDT, CDR2 YNNKEL (reference sequence). Trimming cost V 5 bases and J 7 bases; bases outside gene matches: 16.

The rearrangement joins TRBV6-2 or TRBV6-3 to TRBJ2-3, with 12 bases aligning to TRBD2. Trimming at V came to 6 bases and at J to 4 bases, leaving 11 bases not matched to a gene. In germline, CDR1 is MNHEY, CDR2 SVGEGT. The CDR3 is 17 residues long. This CDR3 is CASSAGASGGAADTQYF. The CDR3 DNA reads TGTGCCAGCAGCGCCGGGGCTAGCGGGGGGGCCGCAGATACGCAGTATTTT.

The chain couples TRBV11-2 to TRBJ2-1; 8 bases line up with TRBD2. Trimming cost V 3 bases and J 0 bases; bases outside gene matches: 10. The length of the CDR3 is 18 residues. The germline CDR1 and CDR2 sequences are SGHAT and FQNNGV. For the CDR3, the DNA is TGTGCCAGCAGCTTTGATTCAGGCGGGGGGAGCTCCTACAATGAGCAGTTCTTC. Protein product: CASSFDSGGGSSYNEQFF.

The V and J genes are TRBV11-2 and TRBJ2-1; 9 bases fit TRBD1. Per the germline V gene, CDR1 is SGHAT and CDR2 is FQNNGV. The CDR3 runs to 13 residues. The ends lost 5 bases at V and 7 bases at J; junction bases unmatched: 3. CDR3 sequence (DNA): TGTGCCAGCAGCATCGGGACAGGGAATGAGCAGTTCTTC. Protein sequence: CASSIGTGNEQFF.

The rearrangement links TRBV7-9 to TRBJ1-4; D not certain. Germline CDR1 is SEHNR and CDR2 is FQNEAQ (reference sequence). V was shortened by 5 bases and J by 7 bases, with 14 bases between the two germline ends. The CDR3 contains 14 residues. The CDR3 sequence is CASSRTIGSEKLFF. In DNA, the CDR3 is TGTGCCAGCAGCCGGACCATAGGGAGTGAAAAACTGTTTTTT.

The chain joins TRBV30 to TRBJ1-1; no clear D gene. Germline V gene data show CDR1 as GTSNPN and CDR2 as SVGIG (reference sequence). The CDR3 is made up of 13 amino acids. The V end was cut by 3 bases, the J end by 0 bases, with 8 bases between. CDR3 bases: TGTGCCTGGAGAATGCAGTTGAACACTGAAGCTTTCTTT. Its protein product is CAWRMQLNTEAFF.

The chain links TRBV3-1 (or the pseudogene TRBV3-2) to TRBJ1-2, with D possibly being TRBD1 (5 bases). This CDR3 spans 15 amino acids. CDR1 LGHDT and CDR2 YNNKEL come from the germline V gene (reference sequence). Trimming removed 4 bases from V and 6 bases from J, with 18 bases in between. The DNA of the CDR3 is TGTGCCAGCAGCCCGCTACAGGAGATACCAGATGGCTACACCTTC. It codes for CASSPLQEIPDGYTF.

The V call is TRBV12-2, the J call TRBJ2-6; the table names TRBD1, a call not compared with the DNA. TRBV12-2 is described as a pseudogene. This CDR3 region has 18 residues. The CDR3 nucleotides read TGTGCAAGTCGCTTTTCAGGGCAGGGGGTCCCTGGGGCCAACGTCCTGACTTTC. Amino acids: CASRFSGQGVPGANVLTF.

The DNA of the CDR3 is TGTGCCAGCAGCTTTCAGGGGGAGGACGAGCAGTACGTC. Its translation: CASSFQGEDEQYV. The rearrangement links TRBV5-4 to TRBJ2-7; D is perhaps TRBD1 (7 bases). Germline V gene lookup returns CDR1 SGHNT and CDR2 YYREEE (reference sequence). Deletions cut 2 bases from V and 5 bases from J, with 11 bases between. The CDR3 runs to 13 residues.

The chain links TRBV9 to TRBJ2-1, with TRBD1 as a possible D gene (5 bases). Trimming took 3 bases from V and 12 from J, leaving 16 bases between them. CDR1 and CDR2 from the germline V gene are SGDLS and YYNGEE. The CDR3 sequence is 13 residues long. This CDR3 is CASSEGPDQGQFF. Here the CDR3 DNA reads TGTGCCAGCAGCGAAGGACCGGATCAGGGGCAGTTCTTC.

The V and J genes are TRBV19 and TRBJ2-3; TRBD2 matches at 15 bases. V was clipped by 3 bases and J by 9 bases; unmatched bases: 4. CDR1 LNHDA and CDR2 SQIVND come from the germline V gene (reference sequence). The CDR3 is made up of 15 amino acids. As DNA, the CDR3 is TGTGCCAGTAGTATTCTTGGACTAGCGGGGGGGACGCAGTATTTT. Translated: CASSILGLAGGTQYF.